This passage covers 18 T cell receptor beta chains from one sample sequenced in a study of control samples from healthy donors and cancer patients. Only in-frame clones appear in the TCRdb table, and some are missing; sequencing was by immunoSEQ multiplex PCR. The sample records around 170,000 clones, about 91% being singletons. The sample consisted of blood. All receptors derive from a woman aged 25 to 45 in good health.

This chain links TRBV6-5 with TRBJ1-6, with 7 positions matching TRBD1. The junction had 9 bases not matched to a gene; V was cut back by 7 bases and J by 6 bases. Germline lookup yields CDR1 MNHEY and CDR2 SVGAGI. The CDR3 is 15 residues long. The CDR3 region is CASKEGAGGNSPLHF. CDR3 sequence (DNA): TGTGCCAGCAAAGAGGGGGCGGGGGGTAATTCACCCCTCCACTTT.

The chain has TRBV6-5 and TRBJ2-7; D could derive from TRBD1 or TRBD2 (6 bases each). CDR3 length equals 13 residues. V was pared by 6 bases and J by 3 bases, with 12 bases between. In germline, CDR1 is MNHEY, CDR2 SVGAGI. CDR3 region: CASSQEGGYEQYV. The CDR3, as DNA: TGTGCCAGCAGCCAGGAGGGGGGCTACGAGCAGTACGTC.

V and J are TRBV28 and TRBJ1-2; possible D gene TRBD1, 5 bases. Germline V lookup: CDR1 MDHEN, CDR2 SYDVKM. This CDR3 region has 13 residues. V was shortened by 5 bases and J by 4 bases, with 11 bases between the two germline ends. DNA of the CDR3: TGTGCCAGCAGTCCGCAGGGTCTCTATGGCTACACCTTC. Translated: CASSPQGLYGYTF.

The chain employs TRBV6-5 and TRBJ1-5; D perhaps matches TRBD1 (6 bases). This CDR3 has 14 residues. Per germline, CDR1 MNHEY and CDR2 SVGAGI. V dropped 6 bases and J dropped 5 bases, with 14 bases sitting between them. Here the CDR3 DNA reads TGTGCCAGCAGCTACAGGGACTTAGATCAGCCCCAGCATTTT. Protein: CASSYRDLDQPQHF.

In regard to this clone: A clone one base away is much larger, so this may be a read error. This chain links TRBV5-4 with TRBJ1-2; D ambiguous. CDR3 size: 16 residues. CDR1 and CDR2 (germline): SGHNT, YYREEE (reference sequence). The chain's CDR3 is CVSSSGATDLLGGYTF. The CDR3 nucleotides are TGTGTCAGCAGCTCCGGAGCAACGGACCTGCTCGGTGGCTACACCTTC.

This sequence joins TRBV24-1 and TRBJ2-3, with 10 bases matching TRBD1. Germline trimming cut 4 bases from V and 3 bases from J; bases unmatched to any gene: 6. Germline CDR1 reads KGHDR; CDR2 reads SFDVKD. The CDR3 sequence is 16 residues long. The CDR3 sequence: CATSDPGQGVTDTQYF. DNA for the CDR3: TGTGCCACCAGTGACCCCGGACAGGGGGTGACAGATACGCAGTATTTT.

V usage is TRBV5-1 and J usage is TRBJ2-5; a weak D match, TRBD1 (6 bases). V was clipped by 2 bases and J by 1 base, with 12 bases between them. This CDR3 spans 15 amino acids. Germline loops: CDR1 SGHRS, CDR2 YFSETQ. Here the CDR3 reads CASSFLTGAQETQYF. The CDR3 nucleotides are TGCGCCAGCAGCTTTTTGACAGGAGCCCAAGAGACCCAGTACTTC.

The chain recombines TRBV5-1 with TRBJ2-5; 11 bases agree with TRBD2. There are 13 residues in the CDR3. With 8 bases clipped from V and 2 bases from J, the junction kept 2 bases outside the gene matches. CDR1 is SGHRS and CDR2 is YFSETQ in the germline V gene. This CDR3 reads CARGLAGQETQYF. CDR3 DNA sequence: TGCGCCAGAGGACTAGCGGGTCAAGAGACCCAGTACTTC.

The rearrangement uses TRBV5-1 and TRBJ1-1; the match to TRBD1 covers 9 bases. V shed 3 bases, J shed 1 base, and the junction held 13 bases outside the gene matches. Germline CDR1 reads SGHRS; CDR2 reads YFSETQ. CDR3 size: 18 residues. The chain's CDR3 is CASSSGLITGGSNTEAFF. CDR3 coding DNA: TGCGCCAGCAGCTCGGGGCTGATTACAGGGGGCTCGAACACTGAAGCTTTCTTT.

This clone has just a few counts. The gene calls are TRBV7-9 and TRBJ2-1; D perhaps matches TRBD2 (6 bases). The CDR3 runs to 14 residues. The V gene lost 7 bases and the J gene lost 7 bases, with 17 bases spanning the gap. CDR1 and CDR2 from the germline V gene are SEHNR and FQNEAQ (reference sequence). In nucleotides, the CDR3 is TGTGCCAGCATTTCCGGGCTAGCGAGTAATGAGCAGTTCTTC. Encoded protein: CASISGLASNEQFF. Complete variable domain (other parts from reference TRBV7-9 and TRBJ2-1): DTGVSQNPRHKITKRGQNVTFRCDPISEHNRLYWYRQTLGQGPEFLTYFQNEAQLEKSRLLSDRFSAERPKGSFSTLEIQRTEQGDSAMYLCASISGLASNEQFFGPGTRLTVL.

The chain carries TRBV28 and TRBJ1-4; 8 nucleotides line up with TRBD1. V dropped 5 bases and J dropped 1; count of bases not matched to a gene: 6. The germline V gene encodes CDR1 MDHEN and CDR2 SYDVKM. CDR3 length: 16 amino acids. The CDR3 spells CASSLTGGITNEKLFF. CDR3 bases: TGTGCCAGCAGTCTCACAGGGGGTATAACTAATGAAAAACTGTTTTTT.

This clone was detected once. V gene TRBV28 combines with J gene TRBJ2-1; D remains unclear. Germline V gives CDR1 MDHEN, CDR2 SYDVKM. This CDR3 has 15 amino acids. The V and J ends lost 3 bases and 6 bases respectively, with 15 bases between them. The CDR3 loop reads CASSFSGSLINEQFF. As DNA, the CDR3 is TGTGCCAGCAGTTTCTCCGGATCCCTCATCAATGAGCAGTTCTTC.

Only one count was recorded for this clone. CDR3 in DNA: TGCGCCAGCAGCCCGGACAGAACTAACTATGGCTACACCTTC. This codes for CASSPDRTNYGYTF. J is TRBJ1-2 and V is TRBV4-1; D is perhaps TRBD1 (6 bases). The V end lost 4 bases, the J end lost 0 bases, and 9 bases lay between the germline ends. The CDR3 loop spans 14 amino acids. Germline V gives CDR1 MGHRA, CDR2 YSYEKL.

This clone came up once. The chain carries TRBV14 and TRBJ2-7, with D possibly TRBD2 on 6 matching bases. From germline, CDR1 is SGHDN and CDR2 FVKESK. V was trimmed by 3 bases and J by 6 bases, leaving 18 bases between them. CDR3 length: 15 amino acids. CDR3 DNA sequence: TGTGCCAGCAGCCAGGAGGGATGGCTGGGGCGCGAGCAGTACTTC. Translation: CASSQEGWLGREQYF.

This chain uses TRBV10-3 with TRBJ1-1; D call uncertain. Germline V gene data show CDR1 as ENHRY and CDR2 as SYGVKD. V was clipped by 2 bases and J by 2 bases, with 9 bases between them. There are 14 residues in the CDR3. In nucleotides, the CDR3 is TGTGCCATCAGTGAGACGGACCCTAACACTGAAGCTTTCTTT. Amino acids: CAISETDPNTEAFF.

This rearrangement joins TRBV29-1 to TRBJ1-1; D call uncertain. V lost 3 bases to trimming and J lost 7 bases, with 15 bases between them. CDR1 is SQVTM and CDR2 is ANQGSEA in the germline V gene. This CDR3 region has 13 residues. The DNA for the CDR3 is TGCAGCGTTGATATATGGGGTTCGGGTGAAGCTTTCTTT. Residues: CSVDIWGSGEAFF.

The CDR3 DNA follows: TGTGCCAGCTCACCACCATCGGACGTATATGGCTACACCTTC. Translating it yields CASSPPSDVYGYTF. The gene calls are TRBV18 and TRBJ1-2; D gene ambiguous. Per germline, CDR1 KGHSH and CDR2 LQKENI. This CDR3 has 14 residues. Trimming left V 0 bases short and J 5 bases short, with 10 bases between. The variable domain in full, with the rest retrieved from reference TRBV18 and TRBJ1-2, is NAGVMQNPRHLVRRRGQEARLRCSPMKGHSHVYWYRQLPEEGLKFMVYLQKENIIDESGMPKERFSAEFPKEGPSILRIQQVVRGDSAAYFCASSPPSDVYGYTFGSGTRLTVV.

V is TRBV29-1 and J is TRBJ1-4, with D tentatively TRBD1 (6 bases). Germline V gene sequence: CDR1 SQVTM, CDR2 ANQGSEA. V was pared by 1 base and J by 6 bases, with 12 bases between. The CDR3 contains 14 residues. The CDR3 bases are TGCAGCGTTGAAGTAGGGGGAGACTATGAAAAACTGTTTTTT. This translates into CSVEVGGDYEKLFF.